This section outlines one T cell receptor beta chain sequence together with its context. This sample stems from a study of blood T cell repertoires in COVID-19. Study as a whole: Acute and convalescent COVID-19 specimens originated in the United States, Italy and Spain. PBMCs, B-cell-depleted T cells, or T cells were the source of the cDNA or gDNA that made up the material.

In the original workflow: Reference gene primer amplification in the assay estimated nucleated cell counts. The data were produced by immunoSEQ multiplex PCR, yet TCRdb's version contains in-frame clones alone and is incomplete. For V, J and clone size, that table is used; D and trimming come from the DNA. The data hold roughly 130,000 clones, with roughly four fifths observed a single time. The CDR3 runs to 14 residues. Trimming removed 5 bases from V and 6 bases from J, with 14 bases in between. Germline V gene lookup returns CDR1 SGHTA and CDR2 FQGTGA. The V and J genes are TRBV7-3 and TRBJ2-1; the D gene is possibly TRBD1 (6 bases). Sequenced material: peripheral blood. The sequence was obtained from a woman in her forties or fifties with acute or convalescent COVID-19. In nucleotides, the CDR3 is TGTGCCAGCAGCCATAACATCAGGGGCAATGAGCAGTTCTTC. Its translation is CASSHNIRGNEQFF.